This note documents a single TCR beta chain sequence. The CDR3 covers 14 residues. Germline lookup yields CDR1 SGHKS and CDR2 YYEKEE (reference sequence). Trimming took off 0 bases at V and 5 bases at J, with 9 bases between the two ends. These data belong to a study of control samples from healthy donors and cancer patients. This table comes from immunoSEQ multiplex PCR, and its TCRdb copy is limited to in-frame clones, with some not included. The sample has some 130,000 clones; 75% to 95% are singletons. This clonotype was obtained from a man aged 18 to 29 in good health. This sequence joins TRBV5-5 and TRBJ1-5, with D possibly being TRBD1 (6 bases). Material: blood. The CDR3 is CASSLVAGDQPQHF. CDR3 in DNA: TGTGCCAGCAGCTTGGTGGCAGGGGATCAGCCCCAGCATTTT.